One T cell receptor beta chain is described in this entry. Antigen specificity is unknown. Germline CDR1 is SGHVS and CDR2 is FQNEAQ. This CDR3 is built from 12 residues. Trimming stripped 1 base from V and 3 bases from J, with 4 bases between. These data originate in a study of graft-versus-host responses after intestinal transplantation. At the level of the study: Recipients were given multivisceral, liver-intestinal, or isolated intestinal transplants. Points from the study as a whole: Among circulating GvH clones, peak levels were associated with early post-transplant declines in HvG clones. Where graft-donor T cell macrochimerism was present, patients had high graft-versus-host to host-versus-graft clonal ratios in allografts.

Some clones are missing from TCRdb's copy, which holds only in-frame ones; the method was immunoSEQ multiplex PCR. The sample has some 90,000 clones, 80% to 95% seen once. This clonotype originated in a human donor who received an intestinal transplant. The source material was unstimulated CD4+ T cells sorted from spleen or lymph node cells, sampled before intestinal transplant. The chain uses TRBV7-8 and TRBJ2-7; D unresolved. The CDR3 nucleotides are TGTGCCAGCAGCTTAGAGTTCTACGAGCAGTACTTC. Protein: CASSLEFYEQYF.